This TCR beta chain is from a study of glioma-infiltrating T cells after dendritic cell vaccination. Whole-study context: Patients had newly diagnosed or recurrent glioblastoma and received dendritic cell vaccines.

This clone was picked up a small number of times. Measured with immunoSEQ multiplex PCR; TCRdb has only the in-frame clones, and not every one. The data contain tens of thousands of clones, roughly 87% of them singletons. V lost 0 bases and J lost 4; bases outside the gene matches: 6. This CDR3 has 15 residues. CDR1 and CDR2 (germline): SGHNT, YYREEE (reference sequence). The gene calls are TRBV5-4 and TRBJ1-2; 7 bases are a match to TRBD1. The sample in question was blood, obtained before dendritic cell vaccination. This clonotype originated in a human donor with glioblastoma. CDR3 nucleotide sequence: TGTGCCAGCAGCTTGGACAGGGGCCCTTCCTATGGCTACACCTTC. Residues: CASSLDRGPSYGYTF.